This is a list of T cell receptor beta chains from one sample in a study of blood T cell repertoires in COVID-19. The assay was immunoSEQ multiplex PCR, and TCRdb's table has in-frame clones only and misses some. The data contain 100,000 to 150,000 clones, about 80% of them singletons. The sample was peripheral blood. The source is a human donor in a cohort sampled during active COVID-19. The CDR3 runs from the conserved cysteine through the conserved F or W. A D gene is named only where the DNA matches it firmly. Part of the rows lack a size; the others show once, few, many or a class for expanded clones.

J gene: TRBJ1-2
D gene: TRBD1
V gene: TRBV19
clone size: .
CDR3 DNA: TGTGCCAGTAGCCCCGGGACAGGGGGCCTTCACTATGGCTACACCTTC
CDR3 protein: CASSPGTGGLHYGYTF

J gene: TRBJ1-6
D gene: .
V gene: TRBV7-8
clone size: .
CDR3 DNA: TGTGCCAGCAGCCAACGGGAGGATAATTCACCCCTCCACTTT
CDR3 protein: CASSQREDNSPLHF

J gene: TRBJ2-1
D gene: .
V gene: TRBV27
clone size: .
CDR3 DNA: TGTGCCAGCAGTTTAGCCAGTTTCAGCTCCTACAATGAGCAGTTCTTC
CDR3 protein: CASSLASFSSYNEQFF

J gene: TRBJ1-1
D gene: .
V gene: TRBV18
clone size: few
CDR3 DNA: TGTGCCAGCTCACCAGGACAGTCGAACACTGAAGCTTTCTTT
CDR3 protein: CASSPGQSNTEAFF

J gene: TRBJ1-6
D gene: TRBD1
V gene: TRBV2
clone size: few
CDR3 DNA: TGTGCCAGCAGTGTGGACAGGGCGAACTCACCCCTCCACTTT
CDR3 protein: CASSVDRANSPLHF

J gene: TRBJ2-1
D gene: .
V gene: TRBV18
clone size: .
CDR3 DNA: TGTGCCAGCTCACCACCGCTACTAGCTAGGGGGCACAATGAGCAGTTCTTC
CDR3 protein: CASSPPLLARGHNEQFF

J gene: TRBJ2-5
D gene: TRBD2
V gene: TRBV3-1/TRBV3-2
clone size: few
CDR3 DNA: TGTGCCAGCAGCCAGACTAGCGGCGAGACCCAGTACTTC
CDR3 protein: CASSQTSGETQYF

J gene: TRBJ2-2
D gene: .
V gene: TRBV5-6
clone size: .
CDR3 DNA: TGTGCCAGCAGCTTGGGACAGCAGAACACCGGGGAGCTGTTTTTT
CDR3 protein: CASSLGQQNTGELFF

J gene: TRBJ2-2
D gene: TRBD1
V gene: TRBV12-5
clone size: .
CDR3 DNA: TGTGCTAGTGGCCGACAGGGTTGGACCGGGGAGCTGTTTTTT
CDR3 protein: CASGRQGWTGELFF

J gene: TRBJ2-5
D gene: .
V gene: TRBV5-6
clone size: .
CDR3 DNA: TGTGCCAGCAGCTTGGCCGGGAAGGAGACCCAGTACTTC
CDR3 protein: CASSLAGKETQYF

J gene: TRBJ2-2
D gene: .
V gene: TRBV7-9
clone size: many
CDR3 DNA: TGTGCCAGCAGCTTTCCGAGAGAGGTTTACACCGGGGAGCTGTTTTTT
CDR3 protein: CASSFPREVYTGELFF

J gene: TRBJ2-1
D gene: .
V gene: TRBV10-3
clone size: once
CDR3 DNA: TGTGCCATCTGGGACGGGAGCTCCTACAATGAGCAGTTCTTC
CDR3 protein: CAIWDGSSYNEQFF

J gene: TRBJ2-3
D gene: .
V gene: TRBV7-2
clone size: .
CDR3 DNA: TGTGCCAGCAGCTTAGCTCTCCTCTCCACAGATACGCAGTATTTT
CDR3 protein: CASSLALLSTDTQYF

J gene: TRBJ2-7
D gene: .
V gene: TRBV27
clone size: .
CDR3 DNA: TGTGCCAGCAGTTTTCAGGACAGCCTCTACGAGCAGTACTTC
CDR3 protein: CASSFQDSLYEQYF

J gene: TRBJ1-2
D gene: .
V gene: TRBV9
clone size: .
CDR3 DNA: TGTGCCAGCAGCAAAGGAGGACGGGAGGGCTACACCTTC
CDR3 protein: CASSKGGREGYTF

J gene: TRBJ2-1
D gene: TRBD2
V gene: TRBV5-1
clone size: .
CDR3 DNA: TGCGCCTGTGGGACTAACCCTTCCTACAATGAGCAGTTCTTC
CDR3 protein: CACGTNPSYNEQFF

J gene: TRBJ2-1
D gene: TRBD2
V gene: TRBV27
clone size: .
CDR3 DNA: TGTGCCAGCAGCAGGCGCCGGGGAGGGTACAATGAGCAGTTCTTC
CDR3 protein: CASSRRRGGYNEQFF

J gene: TRBJ2-3
D gene: TRBD1
V gene: TRBV7-6
clone size: .
CDR3 DNA: TGTGCCAGCAGCTGGGATCGGACAGGGAAAAAAGATACGCAGTATTTT
CDR3 protein: CASSWDRTGKKDTQYF

J gene: TRBJ2-7
D gene: TRBD1
V gene: TRBV7-9
clone size: .
CDR3 DNA: TGTGCCAGCAGCCCCAACCCGGGACAGACCTACGAGCAGTACTTC
CDR3 protein: CASSPNPGQTYEQYF

J gene: TRBJ1-4
D gene: TRBD1
V gene: TRBV5-4
clone size: .
CDR3 DNA: TGTGCCAGCAGCTTAAACAGGGGTCCTAATGAAAAACTGTTTTTT
CDR3 protein: CASSLNRGPNEKLFF

J gene: TRBJ2-3
D gene: .
V gene: TRBV7-3
clone size: .
CDR3 DNA: TGTGCCAGCAGCTTAAGACCGCGGGGGCAGAGCACAGATACGCAGTATTTT
CDR3 protein: CASSLRPRGQSTDTQYF

J gene: TRBJ2-7
D gene: TRBD2
V gene: TRBV6-2/TRBV6-3
clone size: .
CDR3 DNA: TGTGCCAGCAGTTACTCGAGGGCTAGCGGGGCGTACGAGCAGTACTTC
CDR3 protein: CASSYSRASGAYEQYF

J gene: TRBJ2-1
D gene: .
V gene: TRBV28
clone size: .
CDR3 DNA: TGTGCCAGCAGTTTAATGAGGAGGGAGCAGTTCTTC
CDR3 protein: CASSLMRREQFF